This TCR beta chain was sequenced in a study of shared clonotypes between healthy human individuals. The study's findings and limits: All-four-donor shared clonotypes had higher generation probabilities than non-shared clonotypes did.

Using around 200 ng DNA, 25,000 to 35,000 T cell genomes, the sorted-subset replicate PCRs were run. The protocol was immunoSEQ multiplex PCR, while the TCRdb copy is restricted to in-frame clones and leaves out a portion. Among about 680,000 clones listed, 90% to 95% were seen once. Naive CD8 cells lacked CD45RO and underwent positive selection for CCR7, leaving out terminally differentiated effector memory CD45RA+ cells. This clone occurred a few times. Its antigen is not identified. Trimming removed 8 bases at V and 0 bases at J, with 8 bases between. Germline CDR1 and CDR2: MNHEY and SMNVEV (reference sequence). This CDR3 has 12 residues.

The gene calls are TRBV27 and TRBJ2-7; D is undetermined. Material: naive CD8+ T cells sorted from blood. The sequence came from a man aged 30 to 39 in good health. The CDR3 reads CASRASSYEQYF. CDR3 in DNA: TGTGCCAGCCGAGCAAGCTCCTACGAGCAGTACTTC.